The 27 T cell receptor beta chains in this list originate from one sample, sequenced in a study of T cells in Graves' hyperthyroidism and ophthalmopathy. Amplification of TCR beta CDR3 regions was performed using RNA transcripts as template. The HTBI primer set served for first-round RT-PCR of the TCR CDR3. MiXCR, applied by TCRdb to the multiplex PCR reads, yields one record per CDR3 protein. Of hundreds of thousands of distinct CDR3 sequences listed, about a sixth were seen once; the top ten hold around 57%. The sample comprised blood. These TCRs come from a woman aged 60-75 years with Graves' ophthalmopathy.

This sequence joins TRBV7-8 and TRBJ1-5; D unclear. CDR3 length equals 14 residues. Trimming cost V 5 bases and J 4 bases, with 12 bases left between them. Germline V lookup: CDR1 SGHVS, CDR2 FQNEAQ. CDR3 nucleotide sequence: TGTGCCAGCAGCCACTACTCTACAAATCAGCCCCAGCATTTT. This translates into CASSHYSTNQPQHF.

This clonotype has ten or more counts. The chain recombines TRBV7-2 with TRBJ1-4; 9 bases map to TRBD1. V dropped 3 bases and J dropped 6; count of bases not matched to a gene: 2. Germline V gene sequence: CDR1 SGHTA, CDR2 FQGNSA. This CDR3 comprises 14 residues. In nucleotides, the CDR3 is TGTGCCAGCAGCTTGAGACAGGGGGATGAAAAACTGTTTTTT. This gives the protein CASSLRQGDEKLFF.

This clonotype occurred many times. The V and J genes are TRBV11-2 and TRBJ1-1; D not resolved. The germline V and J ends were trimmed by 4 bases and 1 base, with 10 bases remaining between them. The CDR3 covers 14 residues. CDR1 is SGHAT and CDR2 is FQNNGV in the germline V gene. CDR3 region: CASSWAAGNTEAFF. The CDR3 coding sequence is TGTGCCAGCAGCTGGGCCGCAGGGAACACTGAAGCTTTCTTT.

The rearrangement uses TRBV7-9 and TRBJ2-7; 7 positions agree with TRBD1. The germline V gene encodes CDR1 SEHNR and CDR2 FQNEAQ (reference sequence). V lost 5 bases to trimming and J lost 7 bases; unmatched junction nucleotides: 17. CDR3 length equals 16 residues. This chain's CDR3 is CASSPTPTGITGEQYF. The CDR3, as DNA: TGTGCCAGCAGCCCTACACCGACAGGGATAACGGGGGAGCAGTACTTC. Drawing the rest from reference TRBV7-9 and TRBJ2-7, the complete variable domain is DTGVSQNPRHKITKRGQNVTFRCDPISEHNRLYWYRQTLGQGPEFLTYFQNEAQLEKSRLLSDRFSAERPKGSFSTLEIQRTEQGDSAMYLCASSPTPTGITGEQYFGPGTRLTVT.

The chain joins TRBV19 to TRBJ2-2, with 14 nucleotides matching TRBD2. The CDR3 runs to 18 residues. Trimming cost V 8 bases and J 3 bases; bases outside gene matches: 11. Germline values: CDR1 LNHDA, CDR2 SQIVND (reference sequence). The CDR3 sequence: CASFLNPGLAGDTGELFF. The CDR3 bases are TGTGCCAGTTTCCTCAACCCGGGACTAGCGGGGGACACCGGGGAGCTGTTTTTT.

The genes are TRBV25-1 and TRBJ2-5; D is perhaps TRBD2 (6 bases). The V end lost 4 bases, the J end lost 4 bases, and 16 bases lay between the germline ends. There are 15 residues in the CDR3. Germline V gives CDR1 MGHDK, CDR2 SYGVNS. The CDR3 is CASSVTSGRIETQYF. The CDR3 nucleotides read TGTGCCAGCAGTGTGACCTCGGGGAGGATAGAGACCCAGTACTTC.

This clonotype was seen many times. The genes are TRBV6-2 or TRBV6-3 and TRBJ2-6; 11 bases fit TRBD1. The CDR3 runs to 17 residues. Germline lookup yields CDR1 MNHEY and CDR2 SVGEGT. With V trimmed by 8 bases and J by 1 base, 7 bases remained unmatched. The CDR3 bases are TGTGCCAGCGGTAGAGGGACAGGGGGATCTGGGGCCAACGTCCTGACTTTC. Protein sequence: CASGRGTGGSGANVLTF.

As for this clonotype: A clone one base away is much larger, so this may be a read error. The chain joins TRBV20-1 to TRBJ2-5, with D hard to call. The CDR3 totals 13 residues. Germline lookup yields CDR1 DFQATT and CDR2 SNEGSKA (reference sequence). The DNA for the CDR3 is TGCGGTGCGCCAAGCGTGGGTTTAGAGACCCAGTACTTC. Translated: CGAPSVGLETQYF.

In nucleotides, the CDR3 is TGTGCCAGCAGTTTATTTAGGACAGTAAGCAATCAGCCCCAGCATTTT. It yields the protein CASSLFRTVSNQPQHF. The chain links TRBV28 to TRBJ1-5, with a tentative D call TRBD1 (6 bases). CDR1 MDHEN and CDR2 SYDVKM come from the germline V gene. The V gene lost 1 base and the J gene lost 1 base, with 11 bases spanning the gap. The CDR3 extends over 16 amino acids.

CDR3 in DNA: TGTGCCAGCAGCCAAGATGGGGGATCTGGAAACACCATATATTTT. Translation: CASSQDGGSGNTIYF. The chain couples TRBV3-1 to TRBJ1-3, with D possibly being TRBD1 (5 bases). The CDR3 is 15 amino acids. Between the trimmed V and J ends, which lost 0 bases and 1 base, there was a span of 7 bases. Germline V gene data show CDR1 as LGHDT and CDR2 as YNNKEL (reference sequence). The entire variable domain, with the rest obtained from reference TRBV3-1 and TRBJ1-3, is as follows: DTAVSQTPKYLVTQMGNDKSIKCEQNLGHDTMYWYKQDSKKFLKIMFSYNNKELIINETVPNRFSPKSPDKAHLNLHINSLELGDSAVYFCASSQDGGSGNTIYFGEGSWLTVV.

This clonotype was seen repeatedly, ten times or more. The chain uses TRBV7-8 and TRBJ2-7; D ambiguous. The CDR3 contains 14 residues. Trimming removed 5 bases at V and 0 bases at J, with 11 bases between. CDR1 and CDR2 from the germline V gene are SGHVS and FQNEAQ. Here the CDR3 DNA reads TGTGCCAGCAGCCGATCCTTTAGCTCCTACGAGCAGTACTTC. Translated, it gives CASSRSFSSYEQYF.

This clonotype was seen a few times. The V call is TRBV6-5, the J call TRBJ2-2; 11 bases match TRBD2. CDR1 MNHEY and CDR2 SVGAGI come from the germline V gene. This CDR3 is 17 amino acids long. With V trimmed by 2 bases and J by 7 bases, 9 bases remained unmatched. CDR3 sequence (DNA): TGTGCCAGCAGTTACGCAACTAGCGGGAGTACTGGCGGGGAGCTGTTTTTT. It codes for CASSYATSGSTGGELFF.

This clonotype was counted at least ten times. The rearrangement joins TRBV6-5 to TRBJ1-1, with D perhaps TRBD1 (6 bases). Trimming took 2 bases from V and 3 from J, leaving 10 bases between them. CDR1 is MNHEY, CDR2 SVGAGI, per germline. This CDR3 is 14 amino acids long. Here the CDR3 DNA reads TGTGCCAGCAGTTACGGGGGGGCGGACACTGAAGCTTTCTTT. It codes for CASSYGGADTEAFF.

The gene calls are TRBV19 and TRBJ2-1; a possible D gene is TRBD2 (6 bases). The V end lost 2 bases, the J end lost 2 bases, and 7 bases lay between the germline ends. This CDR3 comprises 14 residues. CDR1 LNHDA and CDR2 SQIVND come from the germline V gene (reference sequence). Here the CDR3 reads CASSITSPYNEQFF. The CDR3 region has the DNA TGTGCCAGTAGTATAACTAGCCCCTACAATGAGCAGTTCTTC.

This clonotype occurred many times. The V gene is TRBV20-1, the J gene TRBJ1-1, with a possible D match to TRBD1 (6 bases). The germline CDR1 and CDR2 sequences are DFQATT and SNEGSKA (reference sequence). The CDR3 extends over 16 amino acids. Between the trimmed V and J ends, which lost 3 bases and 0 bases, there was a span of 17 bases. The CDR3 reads CSARSWGGGLNTEAFF. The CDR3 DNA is TGCAGTGCTAGGAGCTGGGGTGGGGGGCTGAACACTGAAGCTTTCTTT.

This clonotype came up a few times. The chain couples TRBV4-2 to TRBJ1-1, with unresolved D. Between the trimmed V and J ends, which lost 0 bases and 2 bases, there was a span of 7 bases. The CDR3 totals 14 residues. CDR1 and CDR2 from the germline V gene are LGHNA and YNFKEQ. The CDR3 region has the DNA TGTGCCAGCAGCCAAGAGAGGGAAAACACTGAAGCTTTCTTT. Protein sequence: CASSQERENTEAFF.

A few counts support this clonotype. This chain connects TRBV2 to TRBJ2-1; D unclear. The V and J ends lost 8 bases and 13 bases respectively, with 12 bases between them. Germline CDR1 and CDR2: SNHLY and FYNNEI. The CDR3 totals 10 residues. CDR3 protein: CASRYRLQFF. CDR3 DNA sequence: TGTGCCAGCCGCTACAGATTACAGTTCTTC.

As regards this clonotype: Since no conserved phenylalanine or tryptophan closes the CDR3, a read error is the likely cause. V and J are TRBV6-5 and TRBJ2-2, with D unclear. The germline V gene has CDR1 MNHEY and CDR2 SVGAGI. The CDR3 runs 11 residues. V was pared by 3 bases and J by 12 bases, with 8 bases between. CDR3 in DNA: TGTGCCAGCAGTTATCGTGAGCAGCTGTTTCTT. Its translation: CASSYREQLFL.

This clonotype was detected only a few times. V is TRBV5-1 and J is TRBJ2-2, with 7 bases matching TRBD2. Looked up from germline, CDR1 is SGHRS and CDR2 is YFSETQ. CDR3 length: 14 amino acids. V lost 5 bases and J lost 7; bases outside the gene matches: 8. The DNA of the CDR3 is TGCGCCAGCAGTACCGGGACTATACTCGGGGAGCTGTTTTTT. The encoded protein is CASSTGTILGELFF. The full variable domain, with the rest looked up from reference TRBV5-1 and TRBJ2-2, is KAGVTQTPRYLIKTRGQQVTLSCSPISGHRSVSWYQQTPGQGLQFLFEYFSETQRNKGNFPGRFSGRQFSNSRSEMNVSTLELGDSALYLCASSTGTILGELFFGEGSRLTVL.

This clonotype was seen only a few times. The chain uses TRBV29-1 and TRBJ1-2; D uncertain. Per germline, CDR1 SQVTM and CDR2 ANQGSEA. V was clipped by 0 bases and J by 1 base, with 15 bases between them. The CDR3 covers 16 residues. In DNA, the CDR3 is TGCAGCGTTGAAGATGAACAGAACCCCTATAACTATGGCTACACCTTC. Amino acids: CSVEDEQNPYNYGYTF.

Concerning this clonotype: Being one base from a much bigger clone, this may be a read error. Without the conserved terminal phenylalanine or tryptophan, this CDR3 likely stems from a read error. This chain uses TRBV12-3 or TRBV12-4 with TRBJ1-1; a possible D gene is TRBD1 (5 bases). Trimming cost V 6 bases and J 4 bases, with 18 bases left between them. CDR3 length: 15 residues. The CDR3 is CASSLPGLGGTEAFL. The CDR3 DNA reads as TGTGCCAGCAGCTTACCGGGGCTCGGGGGCACTGAAGCTTTCCTT.

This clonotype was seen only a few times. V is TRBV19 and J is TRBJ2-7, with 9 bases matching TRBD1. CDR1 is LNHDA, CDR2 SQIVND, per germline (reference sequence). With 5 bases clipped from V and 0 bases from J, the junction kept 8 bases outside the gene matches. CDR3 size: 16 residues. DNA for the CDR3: TGTGCCAGTAGTGTGACAGGGGGACATAGCTCCTACGAGCAGTACTTC. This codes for CASSVTGGHSSYEQYF. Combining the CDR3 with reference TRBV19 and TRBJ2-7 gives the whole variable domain DGGITQSPKYLFRKEGQNVTLSCEQNLNHDAMYWYRQDPGQGLRLIYYSQIVNDFQKGDIAEGYSVSREKKESFPLTVTSAQKNPTAFYLCASSVTGGHSSYEQYFGPGTRLTVT.

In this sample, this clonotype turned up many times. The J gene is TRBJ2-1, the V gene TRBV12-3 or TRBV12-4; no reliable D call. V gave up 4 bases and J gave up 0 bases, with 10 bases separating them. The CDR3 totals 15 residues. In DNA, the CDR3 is TGTGCCAGCAGTTCTAGACACGTCTCCTACAATGAGCAGTTCTTC. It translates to CASSSRHVSYNEQFF.

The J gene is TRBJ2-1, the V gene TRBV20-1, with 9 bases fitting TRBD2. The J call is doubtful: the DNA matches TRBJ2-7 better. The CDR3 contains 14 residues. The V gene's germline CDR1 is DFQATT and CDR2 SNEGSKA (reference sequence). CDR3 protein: CSATLAGYGNEQYF. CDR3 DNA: TGCAGTGCCACTCTAGCGGGATATGGGAATGAGCAGTACTTC.

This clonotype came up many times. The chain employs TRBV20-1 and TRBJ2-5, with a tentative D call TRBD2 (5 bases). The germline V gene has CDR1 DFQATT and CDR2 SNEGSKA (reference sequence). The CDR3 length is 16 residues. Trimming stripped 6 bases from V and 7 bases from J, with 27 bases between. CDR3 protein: CSATTGVGVSAVTQYF. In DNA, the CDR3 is TGCAGTGCCACAACCGGTGTTGGGGTTAGCGCGGTGACCCAGTACTTC.

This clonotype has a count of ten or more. As DNA, the CDR3 is TGTGCCAGCAGTTTAGAATTCGCGGGCTACAATGAGCAGTTCTTC. Translated: CASSLEFAGYNEQFF. The genes are TRBV28 and TRBJ2-1; TRBD2 is a possible D gene (5 bases). CDR1 and CDR2 from the germline V gene are MDHEN and SYDVKM. V was shortened by 2 bases and J by 3 bases, with 11 bases between the two germline ends. This CDR3 has 15 residues.

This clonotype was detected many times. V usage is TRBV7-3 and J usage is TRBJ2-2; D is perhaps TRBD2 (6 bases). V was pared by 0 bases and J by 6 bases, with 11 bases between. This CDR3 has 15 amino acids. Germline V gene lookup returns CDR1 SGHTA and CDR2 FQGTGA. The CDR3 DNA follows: TGTGCCAGCAGCTTAACGCCGGGAGTAGCCGGGGAGCTGTTTTTT. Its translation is CASSLTPGVAGELFF.